What follows is one T cell receptor (beta chain) and its context. Its cognate antigen has yet to be identified. Base qualities are not recorded, but no much larger clone differs from it by a single base. Collaborating institutions collected whole blood in K2EDTA tubes following their own protocols. For TCRbeta analysis, collaborators shipped samples as frozen whole blood, isolated PBMCs, or DNA extracted from either of those sample types. This entry belongs to a study of blood T cell repertoires in COVID-19 (dated by TCRdb to 2018 to 2021). Study-wide context: Samples from collaborators originated in the United States, Italy and Spain and spanned both the acute and convalescent phases of COVID-19. The prospective study material was composed of cDNA or gDNA derived from T cells, B-cell-depleted T cells, or PBMCs. Deeply sampled blood TCRbeta repertoires from subjects exposed to, actively infected with, or recovered from COVID-19 were included in the dataset. The repertoires were released in a freely available public database meant as a resource for research on the immune response to SARS-CoV-2. Samples were obtained from the ongoing ImmuneRACE study (first 160 participants) and from about 1,300 subjects provided by 6 global collaborators. Nearly every sample came with metadata listing a de-identified subject ID, COVID-19 status, age in years and sex. Where available, HLA class I and class II types were taken from metadata supplied by the sample provider and were not determined by assay-based typing.

Study-wide conclusions, independent of this receptor: The quantity of clinical and demographic metadata differed by source and by participant and was supplied without curation.

TCRbeta CDR3 regions were amplified from genomic DNA using the immunoSEQ Assay, a bias-controlled multiplex PCR. The paper's processing steps were these. The number of nucleated cells in each sample was estimated by amplification of reference gene primers within the assay. Sequence reads were collapsed and filtered to measure the absolute abundance of every unique TCRbeta CDR3 rearrangement. For each sample, productive Simpson clonality was calculated by taking the square root of Simpson's diversity index across productive rearrangements. As stored in TCRdb, this immuneACCESS dataset retains in-frame rearrangements with V and J assigned. A fraction of the clones does not appear; measured against another copy, unresolved V genes explain less than half of the discrepancy, and the remainder lacks a known reason. V and J calls plus clone size are reproduced from that table; the DNA served to infer D and trimming. In this sample the table shows tens of thousands of clones, roughly nine tenths of which occur a single time. The leading ten clones occupy around 0.4% of the sample.

This TCR derives from a human donor in a cohort sampled during active COVID-19. Sequencing used peripheral blood.

The DNA reads as follows: TGTGCCAGCGGGACAGGGAACACTGAAGCTTTCTTT. Translation gives CASGTGNTEAFF. The sequence joins TRBV6-5 to TRBJ1-1; TRBD1 fits 8 bases in the junction. Trimming accounts for 8 bases at V and 1 base at J, while the number of junction bases matched to no gene is 0. From the germline V gene, CDR1 is MNHEY and CDR2 is SVGAGI. The CDR3 measures 12 amino acids from cysteine to phenylalanine. CDR3 DNA is the only sequence kept; it has 36 bases, read in frame from the first base.